This TCR beta chain was found in a study of blood T cell repertoires in COVID-19 (dated by TCRdb to about 2020). Regarding the study in general: Samples from collaborators originated in the United States, Italy and Spain and spanned both the acute and convalescent phases of COVID-19. The material from the prospective study consisted of cDNA or gDNA derived from T cells, B-cell-depleted T cells, or PBMCs. The dataset comprised deeply sampled blood TCRbeta repertoires from subjects exposed to, actively infected with, or recovered from COVID-19. The repertoires were made available in a free public database intended to serve as a resource for research on the immune response to SARS-CoV-2. The samples were drawn from the first 160 participants of the ongoing ImmuneRACE study and from more than 1,000 subjects provided by 6 global collaborators. The sample metadata nearly always contained a de-identified subject ID, COVID-19 status, age in years and sex. Where HLA class I and class II types were available, the types were taken from metadata supplied by the sample provider, not from assay-based typing.

Paper-wide results and their limitations: Clinical and demographic metadata were provided uncurated, with the amount varying by source and participant.

From its cysteine to its phenylalanine, the CDR3 spans 12 amino acids. The retained sequence is limited to the CDR3, 36 bases, with the frame set at the first base. V drops 4 bases and J drops 7 bases, leaving 14 bases in between. CDR1 SQVTM and CDR2 ANQGSEA are derived from the germline V gene. Regarding this clone: This receptor's antigen is unknown. No base-level quality is on record; no much larger clone is a single base apart.

The immunoSEQ Assay, a bias-controlled multiplex PCR, was used to amplify TCRbeta CDR3 regions from genomic DNA. Per the original workflow: Nucleated cell counts per sample were estimated from amplification of reference gene primers within the assay. To quantify the absolute abundance of each unique TCRbeta CDR3 rearrangement, sequence reads were collapsed and filtered. For each sample, productive Simpson clonality was calculated as the square root of Simpson's diversity index across productive rearrangements. TCRdb limited this immuneACCESS table to in-frame rearrangements with V and J called. A share of clones is missing; checked studies link under half to unresolved V genes, and the rest is unexplained. V and J calls and clone size are given by that table; D and trimming were obtained from the DNA. The sample has 300,000 or so clones on record, 86% of them singletons. The ten top clones hold about 10% of the sample.

Participants in the prospective study were enrolled through a virtual design, were aged about 18 to 89 years, and lived in under 25 United States geographic areas. Cohort assignment in the prospective study relied on participant-reported clinical history from a screening survey and a study questionnaire. ImmuneRACE Cohort 3 recovered participants were defined by two consecutive negative NP/OP PCR tests, healthcare professional clearance, or symptom resolution. In the prospective study, whole blood, serum and a nasopharyngeal or oropharyngeal swab were collected from each participant by mobile phlebotomists. Over an approximately 2-month period, participants in the prospective study had the option of providing additional blood draws and questionnaires. Before DNA extraction, blood samples from the prospective study were shipped at room temperature or frozen.

The sequence links TRBV29-1 to TRBJ2-7; tentative D gene TRBD2, with 6 bases matching. This TCR came from a woman younger than 35 who had recovered from COVID-19. The sample comprised PBMCs or T cells enriched from blood (not recorded which). CDR3 protein: CSVGIRDWEQYF. The DNA reads as follows: TGCAGCGTTGGGATCCGGGACTGGGAGCAGTACTTC.